Here is one TCR beta chain with its context. Its specificity is not known. This entry is derived from a study of cytotoxic CD8 clonotypes in ibrutinib-treated CLL. Study-wide points: There were differences in sampling times between sustained-remission and progressing patients.

This CDR3 region has 13 residues. Germline CDR1 SQVTM, CDR2 ANQGSEA. The V and J ends lost 3 bases and 4 bases respectively, with 10 bases between them. TCRdb's table, derived via immunoSEQ multiplex PCR, lists solely in-frame clones and lacks some. Of over 130,000 clones in the sample, more than 70% were seen once. The chain has TRBV29-1 and TRBJ1-3; D uncertain. Here the sequenced sample was PBMCs, taken after 36 months of ibrutinib treatment. The TCR originated in a human donor with chronic lymphocytic leukemia. CDR3 DNA: TGCAGCGTTGAGGTCCAAAAAGGAAACACCATATATTTT. This gives the protein CSVEVQKGNTIYF.